These 23 T cell receptor beta chains were all obtained from the same sample, sequenced in a study of cytomegalovirus exposure and HLA in healthy donors. Primers for the PCR totalled 60 Vbeta and 13 Jbeta. Profiled with immunoSEQ multiplex PCR; TCRdb holds only in-frame clones, not every one. The data contain some 120,000 clones, about 69% of them singletons. The sample comprised PBMCs. The source is a woman aged 18-29 years in good health and CMV-seronegative.

The chain is built from TRBV5-1 and TRBJ1-2, with a tentative D call TRBD1 (5 bases). The CDR3 has 15 amino acids. V lost 0 bases, J lost 4 bases, and 13 bases lay in between. The germline CDR1 and CDR2 sequences are SGHRS and YFSETQ. The CDR3 region has the DNA TGCGCCAGCAGCTTGGCCGGGCAGGGTGGCTATGGCTACACCTTC. Protein product: CASSLAGQGGYGYTF.

This clone was seen only a few times. The chain has TRBV9 and TRBJ1-2; TRBD1 is a possible D gene (6 bases). Per germline, CDR1 SGDLS and CDR2 YYNGEE. CDR3 length: 18 amino acids. V lost 4 bases and J 4 bases, leaving 26 bases between the germline ends. The CDR3, as DNA: TGTGCCAGCAGCCCAAGCCTGGGACACTTCACCGAGGGCTATGGCTACACCTTC. Protein: CASSPSLGHFTEGYGYTF.

V gene TRBV29-1 combines with J gene TRBJ2-1; D gene uncertain. Trimming took 4 bases from V and 2 from J, leaving 6 bases between them. The CDR3 consists of 12 residues. Germline-derived CDR1 and CDR2 are SQVTM and ANQGSEA. The CDR3 loop is CSVGGAYNEQFF. The CDR3 DNA reads as TGCAGCGTTGGAGGAGCCTACAATGAGCAGTTCTTC.

This chain links TRBV25-1 with TRBJ2-5; D may be TRBD2 (6 bases). V gave up 4 bases and J gave up 0 bases, with 15 bases separating them. CDR1 is MGHDK, CDR2 SYGVNS, per germline. This CDR3 is built from 16 residues. In nucleotides, the CDR3 is TGTGCCAGCAGTGTGGGAGGTAGCCTGTACCAAGAGACCCAGTACTTC. Amino acids: CASSVGGSLYQETQYF. The full variable domain, with the rest looked up from reference TRBV25-1 and TRBJ2-5, is EADIYQTPRYLVIGTGKKITLECSQTMGHDKMYWYQQDPGMELHLIHYSYGVNSTEKGDLSSESTVSRIRTEHFPLTLESARPSHTSQYLCASSVGGSLYQETQYFGPGTRLLVL.

The chain has TRBV28 and TRBJ2-7; D may be TRBD1 (6 bases). CDR1 is MDHEN and CDR2 is SYDVKM in the germline V gene. V was pared by 5 bases and J by 3 bases, with 20 bases between. The CDR3 has 16 amino acids. This CDR3 is CASSPPLGARNYEQYF. CDR3 bases: TGTGCCAGCAGTCCTCCTCTGGGGGCAAGAAACTACGAGCAGTACTTC.

Points on this clone: Germline is not matched at one junction end, which may reflect a read error. Additional DNA sequences in this sample encode the identical CDR3. The rearrangement links TRBV4-1 to TRBJ1-5; TRBD1 is a possible D gene (6 bases). Germline CDR1 and CDR2: MGHRA and YSYEKL. The CDR3 is 14 residues long. The CDR3 DNA reads TGCGCCAGCAGTCAAGCAGGGGGCAATCAGCCCCAGCATTTT. Translating gives CASSQAGGNQPQHF.

This clone was counted only a few times. The chain recombines TRBV6-1 with TRBJ2-7; 8 bases line up with TRBD1. V trimming: 2 bases; J trimming: 6 bases; junction bases outside the gene matches: 6. This CDR3 is 14 amino acids long. Germline V gives CDR1 MNHNS, CDR2 SASEGT. The CDR3: CASSEYGQGREQYF. The CDR3 bases are TGTGCCAGCAGTGAATATGGACAGGGTCGCGAGCAGTACTTC.

In regard to this clone: The junction shows a germline mismatch at one end, possibly a read error. This chain joins TRBV4-2 and TRBJ2-1, with D possibly matching TRBD2 (7 bases). Germline CDR1 reads LGHNA; CDR2 reads YNFKEQ. The CDR3 length is 16 residues. CDR3 bases: TGTGCCAGCAGCCAAGATACGGGGGGCTCCGACAATGAGCAGTTCTTC. Translation: CASSQDTGGSDNEQFF.

This chain joins TRBV7-2 and TRBJ1-6; D remains ambiguous. The length of the CDR3 is 15 residues. Trimming removed 5 bases at V and 11 bases at J, with 19 bases between. Per the germline V gene, CDR1 is SGHTA and CDR2 is FQGNSA. CDR3 in DNA: TGTGCCAGCAGCCCCAGAAACACGGGAAGTACACCCCTCCACTTT. This codes for CASSPRNTGSTPLHF.

This clone showed up just a few times. The chain is built from TRBV15 and TRBJ2-5; D gene unclear. Looked up from germline, CDR1 is LNHNV and CDR2 is YYDKDF (reference sequence). This CDR3 has 13 residues. With 6 bases removed from V and 0 bases from J, the gap between germline ends came to 8 bases. CDR3 amino acids: CATRGPNQETQYF. CDR3 nucleotide sequence: TGTGCCACCAGGGGCCCAAACCAAGAGACCCAGTACTTC.

J is TRBJ2-3 and V is TRBV28, with a possible D match to TRBD2 (6 bases). This CDR3 spans 14 amino acids. Trimming left V 7 bases short and J 2 bases short, with 13 bases between. CDR1 is MDHEN, CDR2 SYDVKM, per germline. CDR3 region: CASIVGGSTDTQYF. CDR3 sequence (DNA): TGTGCCAGCATCGTGGGGGGATCCACAGATACGCAGTATTTT.

The chain links TRBV30 to TRBJ2-1; the D gene is possibly TRBD2 (6 bases). V lost 3 bases to trimming and J lost 12 bases, with 15 bases between them. CDR3 length: 12 amino acids. CDR1 is GTSNPN and CDR2 is SVGIG in the germline V gene (reference sequence). CDR3 sequence: CAWSLLGGGQFF. For the CDR3, the DNA is TGTGCCTGGAGCCTTCTGGGGGGTGGGCAGTTCTTC. Together with reference TRBV30 and TRBJ2-1, the CDR3 gives the full variable domain: SQTIHQWPATLVQPVGSPLSLECTVEGTSNPNLYWYRQAAGRGLQLLFYSVGIGQISSEVPQNLSASRPQDRQFILSSKKLLLSDSGFYLCAWSLLGGGQFFGPGTRLTVL.

The V gene is TRBV6-1, the J gene TRBJ2-7; maybe TRBD1 (6 bases). The CDR3 runs 17 residues. Trimming took off 0 bases at V and 7 bases at J, with 22 bases between the two ends. Germline loops: CDR1 MNHNS, CDR2 SASEGT. The CDR3 coding sequence is TGTGCCAGCAGTGAAGCTTTTTTTGGGCAGGGGCCGTGGGAGCAGTACTTC. Its translation: CASSEAFFGQGPWEQYF.

V is TRBV7-9 and J is TRBJ1-4; D ambiguous. Germline CDR1 and CDR2: SEHNR and FQNEAQ (reference sequence). Trimming cost V 5 bases and J 7 bases, with 14 bases left between them. The CDR3 consists of 14 residues. CDR3 nucleotide sequence: TGTGCCAGCAGCCACAAAGACATGGCTGAAAAACTGTTTTTT. The encoded protein is CASSHKDMAEKLFF.

The chain uses TRBV19 and TRBJ2-2, with TRBD1 identical over 9 bases. The CDR3 length is 16 residues. J gave up 1 base and V 4 bases, and 4 bases lay outside the gene matches. Germline CDR1 LNHDA, CDR2 SQIVND (reference sequence). In DNA, the CDR3 is TGTGCCAGTAGTAGGGACAGGGTCAAGAACACCGGGGAGCTGTTTTTT. Protein product: CASSRDRVKNTGELFF.

The chain joins TRBV11-2 to TRBJ2-7; D possibly corresponds to TRBD2 (5 bases). The germline V and J ends were trimmed by 2 bases and 2 bases, with 16 bases remaining between them. This CDR3 has 16 residues. Germline assignment: CDR1 SGHAT and CDR2 FQNNGV. The chain's CDR3 is CASSLSSLAGTYEQYF. CDR3 sequence (DNA): TGTGCCAGCAGCTTAAGTTCTCTCGCGGGTACCTACGAGCAGTACTTC.

This clone was found a few times. The chain carries TRBV7-6 and TRBJ2-1; TRBD1 agrees at 10 bases. J lost 1 base, V lost 5 bases, and 5 bases had no gene match. The germline V gene encodes CDR1 SGHVS and CDR2 FNYEAQ. The CDR3 is 16 residues long. The CDR3 coding sequence is TGTGCCAGCAGCACCCCGGGACAGGGGTCCTACAATGAGCAGTTCTTC. Translation: CASSTPGQGSYNEQFF.

The rearrangement joins TRBV4-2 to TRBJ2-4; the match to TRBD1 covers 7 bases. V lost 1 base, J lost 8 bases, and 5 bases stayed unmatched. CDR1 and CDR2 (germline): LGHNA, YNFKEQ. There are 14 residues in the CDR3. Here the CDR3 reads CASSQAGGQHIQYF. CDR3 DNA: TGTGCCAGCAGCCAAGCAGGGGGACAACACATTCAGTACTTC.

The chain carries TRBV6-5 and TRBJ1-3, with a possible D match to TRBD1 (6 bases). The germline V gene encodes CDR1 MNHEY and CDR2 SVGAGI. The CDR3 covers 14 residues. Trimming removed 6 bases from V and 2 bases from J, with 11 bases in between. CDR3 in amino acids: CASRRTGTGNTIYF. Here the CDR3 DNA reads TGTGCCAGCAGAAGAACAGGGACTGGAAACACCATATATTTT.

This clone is a singleton in its sample. DNA of the CDR3: TGCGCCAGCAGCCAAGATCAGGGGGGCCTCGGCACAGATACGCAGTATTTT. It translates to CASSQDQGGLGTDTQYF. The chain carries TRBV4-1 and TRBJ2-3; possible D gene TRBD1, 7 bases. CDR1 is MGHRA, CDR2 YSYEKL, per germline. The CDR3 spans 17 residues. The germline V and J ends were trimmed by 0 bases and 1 base, with 14 bases remaining between them.

This chain uses TRBV19 with TRBJ2-7; TRBD1 matches 10 bases. CDR1 and CDR2 from the germline V gene are LNHDA and SQIVND (reference sequence). V lost 7 bases, J lost 6 bases, and 12 bases stayed unmatched. This CDR3 comprises 15 residues. The chain's CDR3 is CASNPGQGLLSEQYF. The CDR3, as DNA: TGTGCCAGTAACCCGGGACAGGGGCTGTTGTCCGAGCAGTACTTC.

This clone has more than one count but fewer than ten. V is TRBV5-1 and J is TRBJ2-7; tentatively, D is TRBD1 (5 bases). The CDR3 runs 12 residues. CDR1 is SGHRS and CDR2 is YFSETQ in the germline V gene. V was cut by 0 bases and J by 6 bases, with 7 bases left in between. As DNA, the CDR3 is TGCGCCAGCAGCTTGGGGCAGGGCGAGCAGTACTTC. Translated: CASSLGQGEQYF.

The V call is TRBV6-5, the J call TRBJ2-7; 7 nucleotides agree with TRBD1. V shed 2 bases and J 0 bases; nucleotides not matched to a gene: 7. Per the germline V gene, CDR1 is MNHEY and CDR2 is SVGAGI. This CDR3 region has 16 residues. CDR3 amino acids: CASSYDVDRVSYEQYF. For the CDR3, the DNA is TGTGCCAGCAGTTACGATGTAGACAGGGTCTCCTACGAGCAGTACTTC.